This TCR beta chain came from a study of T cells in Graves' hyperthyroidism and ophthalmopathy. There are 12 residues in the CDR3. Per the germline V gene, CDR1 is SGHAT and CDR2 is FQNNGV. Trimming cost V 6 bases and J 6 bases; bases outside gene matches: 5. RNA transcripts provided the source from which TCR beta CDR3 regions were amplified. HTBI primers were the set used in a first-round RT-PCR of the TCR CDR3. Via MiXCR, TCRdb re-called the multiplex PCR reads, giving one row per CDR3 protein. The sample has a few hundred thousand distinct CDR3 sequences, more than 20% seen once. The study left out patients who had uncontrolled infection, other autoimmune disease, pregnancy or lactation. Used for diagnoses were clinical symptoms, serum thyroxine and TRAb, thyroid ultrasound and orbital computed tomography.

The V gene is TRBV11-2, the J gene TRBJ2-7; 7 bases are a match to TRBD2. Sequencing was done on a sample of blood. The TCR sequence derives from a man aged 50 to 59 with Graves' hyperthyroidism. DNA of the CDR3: TGTGCCAGCAGGCGAACTAGCGCCGAGCAGTACTTC. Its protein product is CASRRTSAEQYF.